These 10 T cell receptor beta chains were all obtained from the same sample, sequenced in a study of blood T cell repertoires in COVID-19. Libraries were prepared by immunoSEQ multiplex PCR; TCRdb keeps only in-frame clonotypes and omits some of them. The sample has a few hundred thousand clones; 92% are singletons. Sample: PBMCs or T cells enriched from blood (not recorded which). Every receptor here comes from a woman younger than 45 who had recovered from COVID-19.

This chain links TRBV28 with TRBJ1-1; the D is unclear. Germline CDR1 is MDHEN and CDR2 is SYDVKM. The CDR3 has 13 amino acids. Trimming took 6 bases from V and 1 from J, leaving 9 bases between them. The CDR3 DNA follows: TGTGCCAGCAGCCTTACGGGGAACACTGAAGCTTTCTTT. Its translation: CASSLTGNTEAFF.

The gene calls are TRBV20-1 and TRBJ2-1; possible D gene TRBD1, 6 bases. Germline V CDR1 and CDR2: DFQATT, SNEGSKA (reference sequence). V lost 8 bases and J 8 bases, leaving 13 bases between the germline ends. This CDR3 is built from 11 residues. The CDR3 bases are TGCAGTCTAGCCAGGGGCGATGAGCAGTTCTTC. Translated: CSLARGDEQFF.

The CDR3 sequence is CASSPTQGKGLAGELFF. CDR3 DNA sequence: TGTGCCAGCAGCCCCACACAGGGGAAGGGACTAGCCGGGGAGCTGTTTTTT. The V gene is TRBV7-2, the J gene TRBJ2-2; possible D gene TRBD2, 8 bases. The CDR3 is 17 amino acids. From germline, CDR1 is SGHTA and CDR2 FQGNSA. V shed 5 bases and J shed 6 bases, with 22 bases lying between them.

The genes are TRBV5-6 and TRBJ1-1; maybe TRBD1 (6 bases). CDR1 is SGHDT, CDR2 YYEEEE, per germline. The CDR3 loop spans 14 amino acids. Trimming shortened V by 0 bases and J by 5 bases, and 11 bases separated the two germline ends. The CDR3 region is CASSLVWGQTEAFF. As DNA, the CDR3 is TGTGCCAGCAGCTTGGTTTGGGGGCAGACTGAAGCTTTCTTT. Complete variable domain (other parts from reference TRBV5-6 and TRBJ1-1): DAGVTQSPTHLIKTRGQQVTLRCSPKSGHDTVSWYQQALGQGPQFIFQYYEEEERQRGNFPDRFSGHQFPNYSSELNVNALLLGDSALYLCASSLVWGQTEAFFGQGTRLTVV.

The CDR3 is CASSSRTQNYGYTF. In DNA form, the CDR3 reads TGTGCCAGCAGCTCAAGGACACAGAACTATGGCTACACCTTC. The rearrangement links TRBV7-2 to TRBJ1-2, with D perhaps matching TRBD1 (5 bases). Trimming shortened V by 4 bases and J by 2 bases, and 11 bases separated the two germline ends. CDR1 is SGHTA and CDR2 is FQGNSA in the germline V gene. The CDR3 extends over 14 amino acids. Looking up the rest from reference TRBV7-2 and TRBJ1-2 gives the full variable domain: GAGVSQSPSNKVTEKGKDVELRCDPISGHTALYWYRQSLGQGLEFLIYFQGNSAPDKSGLPSDRFSAERTGGSVSTLTIQRTQQEDSAVYLCASSSRTQNYGYTFGSGTRLTVV.

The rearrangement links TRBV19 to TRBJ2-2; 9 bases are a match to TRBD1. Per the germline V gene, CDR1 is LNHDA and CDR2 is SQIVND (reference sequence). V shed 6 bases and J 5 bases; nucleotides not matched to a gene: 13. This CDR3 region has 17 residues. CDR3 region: CASRELPGQGRTGELFF. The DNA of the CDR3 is TGTGCCAGTAGAGAACTCCCGGGACAGGGTCGTACCGGGGAGCTGTTTTTT.

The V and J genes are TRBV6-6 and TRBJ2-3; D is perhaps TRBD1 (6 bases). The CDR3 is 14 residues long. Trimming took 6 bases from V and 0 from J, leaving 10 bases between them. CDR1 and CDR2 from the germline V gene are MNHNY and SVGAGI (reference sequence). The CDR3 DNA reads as TGTGCCAGCAGGCCGACAGGTAGCACAGATACGCAGTATTTT. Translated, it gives CASRPTGSTDTQYF.

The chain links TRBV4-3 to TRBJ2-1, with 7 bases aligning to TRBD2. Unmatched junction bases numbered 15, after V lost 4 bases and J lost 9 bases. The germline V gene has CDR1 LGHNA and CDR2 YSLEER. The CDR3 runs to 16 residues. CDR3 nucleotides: TGCGCCAGCAGCCCCATAGCGGCTAGCGGTTTGAGTGAGCAGTTCTTC. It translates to CASSPIAASGLSEQFF.

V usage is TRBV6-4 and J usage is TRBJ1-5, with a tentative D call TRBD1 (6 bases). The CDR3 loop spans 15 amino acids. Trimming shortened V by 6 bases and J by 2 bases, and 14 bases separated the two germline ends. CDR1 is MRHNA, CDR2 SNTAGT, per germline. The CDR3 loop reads CASRVQGWGNQPQHF. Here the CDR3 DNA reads TGTGCCAGCAGGGTACAGGGATGGGGCAATCAGCCCCAGCATTTT.

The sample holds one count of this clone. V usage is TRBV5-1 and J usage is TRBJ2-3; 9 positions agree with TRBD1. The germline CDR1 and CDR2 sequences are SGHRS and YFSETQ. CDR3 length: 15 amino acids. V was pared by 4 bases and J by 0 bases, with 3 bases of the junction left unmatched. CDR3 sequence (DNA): TGCGCCAGCAGCATGGGACAGGGTAGCACAGATACGCAGTATTTT. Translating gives CASSMGQGSTDTQYF.